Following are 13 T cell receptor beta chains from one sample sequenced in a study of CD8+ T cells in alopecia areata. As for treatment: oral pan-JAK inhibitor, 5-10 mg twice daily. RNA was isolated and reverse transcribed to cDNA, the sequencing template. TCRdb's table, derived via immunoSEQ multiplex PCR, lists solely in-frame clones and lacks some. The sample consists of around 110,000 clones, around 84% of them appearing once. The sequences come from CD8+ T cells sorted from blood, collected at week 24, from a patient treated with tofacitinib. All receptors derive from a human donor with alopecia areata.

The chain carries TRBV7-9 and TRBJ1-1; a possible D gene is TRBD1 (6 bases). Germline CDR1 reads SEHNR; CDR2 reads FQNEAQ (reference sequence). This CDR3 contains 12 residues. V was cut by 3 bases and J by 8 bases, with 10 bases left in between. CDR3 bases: TGTGCCAGCAGCTTGACAGGCGTGGAAGCTTTCTTT. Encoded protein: CASSLTGVEAFF.

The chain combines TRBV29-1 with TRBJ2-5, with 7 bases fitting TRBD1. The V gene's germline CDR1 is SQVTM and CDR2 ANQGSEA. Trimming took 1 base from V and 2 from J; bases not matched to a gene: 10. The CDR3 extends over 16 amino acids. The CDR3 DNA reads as TGCAGCGTTGAAGGGGGGCAGGGGGTTTTACAAGAGACCCAGTACTTC. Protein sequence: CSVEGGQGVLQETQYF.

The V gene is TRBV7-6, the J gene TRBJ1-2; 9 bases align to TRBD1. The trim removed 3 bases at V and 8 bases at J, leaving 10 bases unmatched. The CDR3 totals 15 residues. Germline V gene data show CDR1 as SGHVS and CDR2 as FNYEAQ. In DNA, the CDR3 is TGTGCCAGCAGCTTTTCACAGGGGGCTACGACGGGCTACACCTTC. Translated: CASSFSQGATTGYTF.

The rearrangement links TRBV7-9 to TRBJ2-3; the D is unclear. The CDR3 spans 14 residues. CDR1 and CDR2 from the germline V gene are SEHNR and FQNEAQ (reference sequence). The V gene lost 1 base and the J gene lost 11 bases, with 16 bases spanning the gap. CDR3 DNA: TGTGCCAGCAGCTTAGAGTCCGAGCGCCGGGTGCAGTATTTT. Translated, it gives CASSLESERRVQYF.

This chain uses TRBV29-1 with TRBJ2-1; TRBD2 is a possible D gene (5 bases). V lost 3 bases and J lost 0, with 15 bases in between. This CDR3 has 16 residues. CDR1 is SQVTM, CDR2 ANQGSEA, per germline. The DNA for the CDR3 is TGCAGCGTTGATCCCCCTACTAGGAGCTCCTACAATGAGCAGTTCTTC. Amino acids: CSVDPPTRSSYNEQFF.

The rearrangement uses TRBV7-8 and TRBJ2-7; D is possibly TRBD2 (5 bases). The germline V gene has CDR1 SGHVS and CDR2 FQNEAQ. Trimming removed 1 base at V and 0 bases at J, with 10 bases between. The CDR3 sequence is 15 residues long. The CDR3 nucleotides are TGTGCCAGCAGCTTAGGACCCGGAGGCTCCTACGAGCAGTACTTC. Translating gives CASSLGPGGSYEQYF.

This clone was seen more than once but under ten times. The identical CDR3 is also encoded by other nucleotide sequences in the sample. The CDR3: CASSAGGGWSGANVLTF. In DNA form, the CDR3 reads TGCGCCAGCAGTGCGGGGGGAGGCTGGTCTGGGGCCAACGTCCTGACTTTC. This chain joins TRBV4-3 and TRBJ2-6; 8 positions agree with TRBD2. Trimming removed 6 bases from V and 1 base from J; junction bases left unmatched: 8. The CDR3 consists of 17 residues. CDR1 and CDR2 (germline): LGHNA, YSLEER.

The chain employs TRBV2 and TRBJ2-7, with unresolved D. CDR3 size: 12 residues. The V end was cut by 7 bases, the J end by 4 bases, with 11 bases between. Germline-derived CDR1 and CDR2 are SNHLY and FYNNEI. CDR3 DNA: TGTGCCAGCACCGCGTCCGGGTACGAGCAGTACTTC. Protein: CASTASGYEQYF.

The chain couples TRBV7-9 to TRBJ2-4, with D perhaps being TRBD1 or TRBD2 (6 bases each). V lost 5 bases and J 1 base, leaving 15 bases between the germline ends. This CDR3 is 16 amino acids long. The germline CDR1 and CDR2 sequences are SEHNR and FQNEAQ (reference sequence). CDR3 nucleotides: TGTGCCAGCAGCCCCGAAGGGGGGACGGCCAAAAACATTCAGTACTTC. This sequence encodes CASSPEGGTAKNIQYF.

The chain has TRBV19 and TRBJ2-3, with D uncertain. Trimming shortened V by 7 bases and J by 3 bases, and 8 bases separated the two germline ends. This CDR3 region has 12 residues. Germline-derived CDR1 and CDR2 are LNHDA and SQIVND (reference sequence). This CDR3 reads CASISDTDTQYF. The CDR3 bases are TGTGCCAGTATTTCGGATACAGATACGCAGTATTTT.

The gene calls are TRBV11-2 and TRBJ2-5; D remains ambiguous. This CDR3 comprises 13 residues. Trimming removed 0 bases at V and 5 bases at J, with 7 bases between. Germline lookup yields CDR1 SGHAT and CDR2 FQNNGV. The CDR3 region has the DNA TGTGCCAGCAGCTTAGAGGTCGGGGAGACCCAGTACTTC. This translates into CASSLEVGETQYF.

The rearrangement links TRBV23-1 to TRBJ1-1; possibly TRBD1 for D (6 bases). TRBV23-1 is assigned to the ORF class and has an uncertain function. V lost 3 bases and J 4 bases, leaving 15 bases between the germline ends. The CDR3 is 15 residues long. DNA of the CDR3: TGCGCCAGCAGTCACCCACGGAGGGGGGTCACTGAAGCTTTCTTT. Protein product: CASSHPRRGVTEAFF.

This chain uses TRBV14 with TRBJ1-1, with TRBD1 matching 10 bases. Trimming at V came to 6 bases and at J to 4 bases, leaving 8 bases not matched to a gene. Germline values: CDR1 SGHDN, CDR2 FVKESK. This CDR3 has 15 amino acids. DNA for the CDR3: TGTGCCAGCAGTCGCCGGTGGACAGGGGGCACTGAAGCTTTCTTT. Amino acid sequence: CASSRRWTGGTEAFF.